This TCR beta chain was retrieved from a study of cytomegalovirus exposure and HLA in healthy donors. About this clone itself: The antigen is not known.

This PCR relied on a set of 60 Vbeta primers and 13 Jbeta primers. Some clones are missing from TCRdb's copy, which holds only in-frame ones; the method was immunoSEQ multiplex PCR. The table lists roughly 150,000 clones, roughly 70% of them singletons. The J segment lost 2 bases and the V segment lost 1 base, leaving 3 bases of the junction unmatched. In germline, CDR1 is SGHRS, CDR2 YFSETQ. The CDR3 sequence is 15 residues long. Whole-study results and caveats: Per a prior analysis, the majority of TCR beta V segments were productive roughly 87% or roughly 30% of the time. The HLA-A and HLA-B alleles of most subjects were reportedly predicted accurately from TCR beta sequences. The study put 160 or so TCR beta chains on its list as cytomegalovirus-associated.

Material for sequencing was PBMCs. This TCR was sampled from a woman between 50 and 59 years old in good health and CMV-seropositive. This chain uses TRBV5-1 with TRBJ2-1, with 7 bases lining up with TRBD2. The CDR3 protein is CASSLTAGAYNEQFF. The CDR3 nucleotides are TGCGCCAGCAGCTTGACCGCGGGGGCCTACAATGAGCAGTTCTTC.